The 19 T cell receptor beta chains reported below all come from one sample, sequenced in a study of shared clonotypes between healthy human individuals. Using immunoSEQ multiplex PCR, the repertoire was profiled, and TCRdb retains in-frame clones only, with some absent. The repertoire holds some 680,000 clones, with roughly 73% as singletons. The sequenced material came from memory CD4+ T cells sorted from blood. The sample's subset: CD45RA-negative fraction. These receptors came from a woman in her twenties or thirties in good health.

The CDR3 loop is CASTGQRQETQYF. The CDR3 nucleotides read TGTGCCAGCACCGGACAGCGACAAGAGACCCAGTACTTC. The rearrangement links TRBV2 to TRBJ2-5, with D perhaps matching TRBD1 (6 bases). This CDR3 is 13 amino acids long. Trimming removed 7 bases from V and 2 bases from J, with 11 bases in between. Germline lookup yields CDR1 SNHLY and CDR2 FYNNEI.

To note about this clone: Other DNA variants within this sample encode the same CDR3. V is TRBV5-1 and J is TRBJ2-7, with unresolved D. The CDR3 spans 13 residues. Germline V CDR1 and CDR2: SGHRS, YFSETQ. Trimming pared 0 bases from V and 2 bases from J, leaving 6 bases between. CDR3 sequence (DNA): TGCGCCAGCAGCTTGGCTGGGACCTACGAGCAGTACTTC. As protein: CASSLAGTYEQYF.

This clone was seen only a few times. V and J are TRBV10-3 and TRBJ2-7; D is possibly TRBD1 (5 bases). The V end lost 2 bases, the J end lost 3 bases, and 11 bases lay between the germline ends. Germline CDR1 ENHRY, CDR2 SYGVKD. This CDR3 contains 14 residues. The CDR3 nucleotides are TGTGCCATCAGTGAGACAGGAATGGGCTACGAGCAGTACTTC. Encoded protein: CAISETGMGYEQYF.

This chain connects TRBV19 to TRBJ2-1; D is undetermined. V was clipped by 6 bases and J by 0 bases, with 12 bases between them. Germline V lookup: CDR1 LNHDA, CDR2 SQIVND (reference sequence). The CDR3 is 15 amino acids. The chain's CDR3 is CASSQLRSSYNEQFF. As DNA, the CDR3 is TGTGCCAGTAGCCAATTAAGGAGCTCCTACAATGAGCAGTTCTTC.

This clone has ten or more counts. Other DNA sequences within the sample encode an identical CDR3. V gene TRBV27 combines with J gene TRBJ1-5; 9 nucleotides match TRBD1. The CDR3 loop spans 16 amino acids. Germline assignment: CDR1 MNHEY and CDR2 SMNVEV (reference sequence). The ends lost 4 bases at V and 0 bases at J; junction bases unmatched: 4. The chain's CDR3 is CASSSTGGYSNQPQHF. The CDR3 coding sequence is TGTGCCAGCAGTTCCACAGGGGGCTATAGCAATCAGCCCCAGCATTTT.

The rearrangement links TRBV5-4 to TRBJ2-5; TRBD1 agrees at 9 bases. Germline CDR1 SGHNT, CDR2 YYREEE (reference sequence). This CDR3 is built from 17 residues. Germline trimming cut 2 bases from V and 2 bases from J; bases unmatched to any gene: 10. CDR3 sequence reads: CASSLGTGSREQETQYF. The DNA of the CDR3 is TGTGCCAGCAGCTTAGGGACAGGGAGTCGGGAACAAGAGACCCAGTACTTC.

The V call is TRBV27, the J call TRBJ2-7, with 8 nucleotides matching TRBD2. The CDR3 contains 15 residues. V trimming: 6 bases; J trimming: 6 bases; junction bases outside the gene matches: 13. Germline V lookup: CDR1 MNHEY, CDR2 SMNVEV (reference sequence). CDR3 in amino acids: CASSQHSGTPLEQYF. DNA of the CDR3: TGTGCCAGCAGCCAACATAGCGGGACTCCACTCGAGCAGTACTTC.

This clone was recorded only once. The chain employs TRBV19 and TRBJ1-5, with D possibly being TRBD1 (6 bases). Germline lookup yields CDR1 LNHDA and CDR2 SQIVND (reference sequence). The length of the CDR3 is 15 residues. The V end was cut by 5 bases, the J end by 0 bases, with 11 bases between. CDR3 region: CASSHRDYSNQPQHF. CDR3 nucleotides: TGTGCCAGTAGTCACAGGGATTATAGCAATCAGCCCCAGCATTTT.

CDR3 in DNA: TGTGCCAGCAGCCCGACTAGCACGAGGGAGAGAGAAGAGACCCAGTACTTC. The encoded protein is CASSPTSTREREETQYF. The chain combines TRBV2 with TRBJ2-5; 7 nucleotides match TRBD2. The CDR3 runs to 17 residues. V shed 6 bases, J shed 3 bases, and the junction held 16 bases outside the gene matches. Germline V CDR1 and CDR2: SNHLY, FYNNEI.

This clone appeared a single time. The chain carries TRBV5-1 and TRBJ2-1; 8 nucleotides line up with TRBD1. The CDR3 loop spans 14 amino acids. V lost 3 bases, J lost 8 bases, and 7 bases stayed unmatched. Looked up from germline, CDR1 is SGHRS and CDR2 is YFSETQ. CDR3 nucleotides: TGCGCCAGCAGCTGGGGGACAGGTGGGGATGAGCAGTTCTTC. It specifies CASSWGTGGDEQFF. Filled out from reference TRBV5-1 and TRBJ2-1, the complete variable domain reads KAGVTQTPRYLIKTRGQQVTLSCSPISGHRSVSWYQQTPGQGLQFLFEYFSETQRNKGNFPGRFSGRQFSNSRSEMNVSTLELGDSALYLCASSWGTGGDEQFFGPGTRLTVL.

This chain links TRBV6-6 with TRBJ1-5; 10 bases are a match to TRBD1. The CDR3 sequence is 16 residues long. Germline V gene sequence: CDR1 MNHNY, CDR2 SVGAGI (reference sequence). The ends lost 5 bases at V and 4 bases at J; junction bases unmatched: 8. The CDR3 spells CASSKTDRGRNQPQHF. The CDR3 region has the DNA TGTGCCAGCAGTAAGACAGACAGGGGGCGGAATCAGCCCCAGCATTTT.

The J gene is TRBJ2-1, the V gene TRBV28; 13 bases fit TRBD2. Germline V gene data show CDR1 as MDHEN and CDR2 as SYDVKM. The ends lost 2 bases at V and 7 bases at J; junction bases unmatched: 8. The CDR3 is made up of 17 amino acids. The CDR3, as DNA: TGTGCCAGCAGTTTAGGACTAGCGGGGGATGAGAAGAATGAGCAGTTCTTC. It is translated as CASSLGLAGDEKNEQFF.

J is TRBJ2-4 and V is TRBV28; 9 nucleotides agree with TRBD1. This CDR3 comprises 15 residues. V was pared by 5 bases and J by 1 base, with 3 bases of the junction left unmatched. CDR1 and CDR2 (germline): MDHEN, SYDVKM. CDR3 amino acids: CASSRTGDAKNIQYF. The DNA of the CDR3 is TGTGCCAGCAGTAGGACAGGGGACGCCAAAAACATTCAGTACTTC.

The genes are TRBV4-2 and TRBJ2-1, with 8 positions matching TRBD2. The junction had 7 bases not matched to a gene; V was cut back by 0 bases and J by 9 bases. CDR1 and CDR2 from the germline V gene are LGHNA and YNFKEQ. The CDR3 runs to 15 residues. CDR3: CASSQDGTSYAEQFF. The CDR3 region has the DNA TGTGCCAGCAGCCAAGATGGGACTAGTTACGCTGAGCAGTTCTTC.

The rearrangement uses TRBV5-6 and TRBJ1-4; D remains ambiguous. This CDR3 has 15 amino acids. Germline V CDR1 and CDR2: SGHDT, YYEEEE. The V gene lost 2 bases and the J gene lost 0 bases, with 8 bases spanning the gap. The CDR3 DNA reads TGTGCCAGCAGCTTCCTCGGGTCAACTAATGAAAAACTGTTTTTT. Encoded protein: CASSFLGSTNEKLFF.

This sequence joins TRBV5-8 and TRBJ2-3; weak D call: TRBD1 (6 bases). The CDR3 totals 14 residues. CDR1 SGHTS and CDR2 YDEGEE come from the germline V gene. Trimming took off 5 bases at V and 6 bases at J, with 16 bases between the two ends. CDR3 residues: CASRPTGLGDTQYF. In DNA, the CDR3 is TGTGCCAGCAGACCCACAGGGTTAGGGGATACGCAGTATTTT.

The genes are TRBV11-2 and TRBJ2-5; 10 bases match TRBD1. The J call may not be correct, given that the DNA end is closer to TRBJ2-7. Germline lookup yields CDR1 SGHAT and CDR2 FQNNGV. The length of the CDR3 is 15 residues. The CDR3, as DNA: TGTGCCAGCAGTACCCGGGACAGGGGCTCCTACGAGCAGTACTTC. Translated, it gives CASSTRDRGSYEQYF.

The chain is built from TRBV6-6 and TRBJ2-7; the D gene is possibly TRBD2 (6 bases). Germline-derived CDR1 and CDR2 are MNHNY and SVGAGI (reference sequence). The CDR3 contains 13 residues. Trimming took 2 bases from V and 9 from J, leaving 14 bases between them. CDR3 amino acids: CASSYRGLGGQYF. The DNA for the CDR3 is TGTGCCAGCAGTTACAGGGGCCTGGGGGGGCAGTACTTC.

The rearrangement uses TRBV19 and TRBJ2-3; 15 bases agree with TRBD2. The CDR3 has 16 residues. CDR1 and CDR2 (germline): LNHDA, SQIVND (reference sequence). V shed 4 bases, J shed 7 bases, and the junction held 6 bases outside the gene matches. CDR3 region: CASSRSGLAGGNTQYF. As DNA, the CDR3 is TGTGCCAGTAGTAGATCGGGACTAGCGGGAGGTAATACGCAGTATTTT.